A single sample gave rise to the 13 T cell receptor beta chains below, sequenced in a study of T-cell reconstitution after alpha-beta-depleted transplantation in children (dated by TCRdb to about 2016). Library construction relied on PCR. TCRdb names Illumina HiSeq 2500 as the instrument used. To normalize quantification of the TCRbeta repertoire, the TCR libraries were built with molecular barcoding that relied on unique molecular identifiers. Using fastp trimming at Q25 and MiXCR clonotype assembly, TCRdb reanalyzed the public sequencing data and kept in-frame beta chains. Merged by CDR3 protein, the rows form single entries marked with the most common genes and DNA. This sample gives approximately 350,000 distinct CDR3 sequences in total; about 9.3% of them show up just once. The ten largest clonotypes hold around 2.3% of the sample. The sequencing used PBMCs from the stem cell graft donor, collected from the stem cell graft. These receptors were taken from a human donor who donated a stem cell graft to a child with acute lymphoblastic leukemia.

This chain connects TRBV4-3 to TRBJ2-1, with D perhaps TRBD2 (5 bases). This CDR3 is 16 amino acids long. Germline CDR1 and CDR2: LGHNA and YSLEER. V lost 3 bases, J lost 2 bases, and 14 bases lay in between. CDR3 region: CASSHQGTSTYNEQFF. CDR3 nucleotide sequence: TGCGCCAGCAGCCACCAAGGTACTAGTACCTACAATGAGCAGTTCTTC.

The chain couples TRBV7-3 to TRBJ2-2, with D possibly TRBD1 on 5 matching bases. This CDR3 is built from 14 residues. Germline-derived CDR1 and CDR2 are SGHTA and FQGTGA. V lost 2 bases, J lost 6 bases, and 10 bases lay in between. Written as DNA, the CDR3 is TGTGCCAGCAGCTTATTACAGGACGCCGGGGAGCTGTTTTTT. Residues: CASSLLQDAGELFF.

This clonotype has only a few counts. The V gene is TRBV5-1, the J gene TRBJ2-6, with 10 positions matching TRBD1. Germline V lookup: CDR1 SGHRS, CDR2 YFSETQ. Trimming took 0 bases from V and 4 from J; bases not matched to a gene: 4. CDR3 size: 17 residues. The CDR3 nucleotides are TGCGCCAGCAGCTTGGGACAGGGGGCGGCAGGGGCCAACGTCCTGACTTTC. Protein: CASSLGQGAAGANVLTF.

CDR3 sequence reads: CASTGQGGPIEQYF. In DNA, the CDR3 is TGCGCCAGCACTGGACAGGGAGGTCCCATCGAGCAGTACTTC. This chain connects TRBV5-1 to TRBJ2-7; 8 bases agree with TRBD1. The germline CDR1 and CDR2 sequences are SGHRS and YFSETQ. Trimming removed 6 bases from V and 6 bases from J; junction bases left unmatched: 11. This CDR3 spans 14 amino acids.

The chain recombines TRBV20-1 with TRBJ2-3; tentatively, D is TRBD1 (6 bases). CDR1 and CDR2 (germline): DFQATT, SNEGSKA (reference sequence). This CDR3 has 14 amino acids. Trimming left V 4 bases short and J 3 bases short, with 14 bases between. The CDR3 DNA sequence: TGCAGTGCTACCGAACAGGGCATAACAGATACGCAGTATTTT. Translated: CSATEQGITDTQYF.

Only a few counts were recorded for this clonotype. J is TRBJ1-1 and V is TRBV7-8, with 9 bases identical to TRBD1. V shed 2 bases, J shed 6 bases, and the junction held 7 bases outside the gene matches. CDR1 and CDR2 (germline): SGHVS, FQNEAQ. The CDR3 spans 15 residues. The CDR3 here is CASSLSRTGVPEAFF. The CDR3 DNA is TGTGCCAGCAGCTTATCAAGGACAGGGGTCCCTGAAGCTTTCTTT.

This clonotype was recorded a few times. The rearrangement uses TRBV6-5 and TRBJ2-7; either TRBD1 or TRBD2 may supply D (6 bases each). This CDR3 comprises 14 residues. Germline loops: CDR1 MNHEY, CDR2 SVGAGI. The germline V and J ends were trimmed by 5 bases and 5 bases, with 16 bases remaining between them. The CDR3 sequence is CASSTASGAHEQYF. The CDR3 nucleotides are TGTGCCAGCAGTACTGCGTCGGGGGCGCACGAGCAGTACTTC.

This chain links TRBV20-1 with TRBJ1-1, with D maybe TRBD1 (6 bases). With 4 bases removed from V and 5 bases from J, the gap between germline ends came to 20 bases. The CDR3 length is 15 residues. The germline V gene has CDR1 DFQATT and CDR2 SNEGSKA (reference sequence). CDR3 sequence (DNA): TGCAGTGCTACCCCAGACAGGCCCCGGGATACTGAAGCTTTCTTT. This translates into CSATPDRPRDTEAFF.

This chain links TRBV14 with TRBJ1-1, with D uncertain. Germline CDR1 and CDR2: SGHDN and FVKESK. Trimming took off 0 bases at V and 3 bases at J, with 20 bases between the two ends. The CDR3 has 18 residues. The CDR3 DNA is TGTGCCAGCAGCCAAGACGGCCGATCAACTGGTAGGCACACTGAAGCTTTCTTT. It codes for CASSQDGRSTGRHTEAFF.

This clonotype showed up many times. The J gene is TRBJ1-4, the V gene TRBV5-5, with a possible D match to TRBD1 (6 bases). The V end lost 0 bases, the J end lost 8 bases, and 11 bases lay between the germline ends. The V gene's germline CDR1 is SGHKS and CDR2 YYEKEE (reference sequence). The CDR3 sequence is 14 residues long. The CDR3 DNA sequence: TGTGCCAGCAGCTTGGACAGGGTGGGGGAAAAACTGTTTTTT. This translates into CASSLDRVGEKLFF. The whole variable domain, remainder taken from reference TRBV5-5 and TRBJ1-4, is DAGVTQSPTHLIKTRGQQVTLRCSPISGHKSVSWYQQVLGQGPQFIFQYYEKEERGRGNFPDRFSARQFPNYSSELNVNALLLGDSALYLCASSLDRVGEKLFFGSGTQLSVL.

This clonotype has a handful of counts. The chain has TRBV11-2 and TRBJ2-1; TRBD2 agrees at 9 bases. This CDR3 has 19 amino acids. Germline CDR1 and CDR2: SGHAT and FQNNGV. The V gene end was trimmed by 5 bases and the J gene end by 7 bases; junction bases not matched to a gene: 21. CDR3 bases: TGTGCCAGCAGCAGCAGGGTTTTTAGTGCGGGAGGGCGCTTAAATGAGCAGTTCTTC. It yields the protein CASSSRVFSAGGRLNEQFF.

The chain carries TRBV7-2 and TRBJ2-7; D is uncertain. The germline V gene has CDR1 SGHTA and CDR2 FQGNSA. Trimming removed 5 bases at V and 6 bases at J, with 17 bases between. CDR3 length equals 14 residues. The DNA for the CDR3 is TGTGCCAGCAGCCCCTACCAACACAGCCGCGAGCAGTACTTC. Translating gives CASSPYQHSREQYF.

The chain combines TRBV12-3 or TRBV12-4 with TRBJ1-1, with D perhaps matching TRBD1 (6 bases). The CDR3 is 14 amino acids. Trimming shortened V by 5 bases and J by 6 bases, and 16 bases separated the two germline ends. CDR3 nucleotide sequence: TGTGCCAGCAGTGCCCGGTGGGGGCGATCTGAAGCTTTCTTT. Translating gives CASSARWGRSEAFF.